This record concerns one T cell receptor (beta chain) sequence. The target of this receptor is not known. Base quality data are lacking; no much larger clone is found one base away. The cohort comprised 666 healthy bone marrow donors. At the time of sampling, all cohort members were nominally healthy, though unrecorded immune exposures were likely present. Of the 700 or so cohort members, 289 had positive CMV serostatus and 350 to 450 had negative CMV serostatus, and CMV serostatus was not recorded for the donor. Every donor gave a peripheral blood sample, and the peripheral blood mononuclear cells from that sample were used for TCR beta sequencing. The Qiagen DNeasy Blood Extraction Kit was used to extract genomic DNA from the blood cell samples. This sample is part of a study of cytomegalovirus exposure and HLA in healthy donors (dated by TCRdb to about 2017). Broadly, across the study: According to an earlier analysis of 587 of the donors, some 180 million T cells yielded 117 million unique TCR beta sequences and about 300 Gb of sequence data. Around 300 gigabases of sequencing data and some 85 million unique TCR sequences were included in an early release covering about 700 HLA-typed donors. Of the roughly 400 genotyped donors, over 80% were placed in the genetic ancestry cluster associated with self-reported Caucasian donors. The study was designed to test whether signatures of past pathogen exposure could be identified by cataloging public T cell receptors. The study used immunosequencing to profile the T cell repertoires of about 670 subjects and linked those repertoires to cytomegalovirus serostatus. Besides the first cohort of 666 subjects, a separate validation cohort made up of roughly 130 different subjects was used. To predict cytomegalovirus infection status, the study combined high-throughput TCR immunosequencing, statistical association of individual TCRs with disease status, and machine learning. A later analysis re-analyzed previously published TCR beta repertoires from 666 donors and added high-resolution HLA genotyping to study TCR occurrence patterns. Rather than using new phenotypic data, the later analysis identified candidate immune exposures from TCR beta sequences and from how often those sequences occurred across donors. To decide whether each TCR beta V gene segment behaved as functional or pseudogenic, an earlier analysis of approximately 590 of the donors relied on high-throughput TCR beta sequencing. Donor age, sex, ethnicity and CMV serostatus were compiled alongside the repertoire data. Genome-wide SNP genotypes for about 65% of the 666 donors were used in a later genetic analysis, which treated that subset as a discovery cohort. Every discovery cohort repertoire had been produced on one sequencing platform. Both class I and class II loci were covered by HLA typing, at four-digit resolution. The number of typed donors differed by locus: 629-630 for A, B, C, DRB1 and DQB1; some 500 for DQA1; 606 for DPA1; and about 450 for DPB1. Because of strong linkage in the cohort, roughly five DR-DQ haplotypes were treated as single units for association and clustering. Among roughly 400 genotyped donors of the cohort, an average of around 220,000 unique TCR beta nucleotide sequences was sequenced per donor, of which about 19% were non-productive. Paper-wide results and their limitations: A further reported finding was that TCR beta sequences accurately predicted the HLA-A and HLA-B alleles for most subjects in the first cohort. The classifier was reported to diagnose cytomegalovirus status with high specificity and sensitivity in both the original cohort and the validation cohort. A total of about 180 TCR beta chains were listed by the study as associated with cytomegalovirus. This cohort had only TCR beta chains sequenced, and the lack of alpha or paired-chain data limited which features could be detected. A later analysis associated roughly 17,000 TCR beta sequences with specific HLA alleles at a false discovery rate of 0.05. The authors suggested that the approach could potentially be extended to other disease states and immunological phenotypes. When HLA alleles, especially DR and DQ, strongly co-occurred, attributing TCR associations to individual alleles was difficult. V-gene and J-gene trimming of TCR beta chains was associated with a missense DCLRE1C variant in a later genetic analysis, and the association was replicated in an independent cohort. In an earlier analysis of several hundred of the donors, most TCR beta V segments were observed in productive rearrangements about 87% or about 30% of the time, broadly matching IMGT annotations. Some IMGT-functional V segments, including TRBV6-2 and TRBV6-3, could not be distinguished by the 87-base-pair reads and were therefore excluded. Because HLA typing was unavailable for some donors at each locus, only the typed subset was used in association tests. According to a later analysis, parvovirus B19, influenza, CMV and Epstein-Barr virus appeared linked to several top co-occurrence clusters. A few of the identified cytomegalovirus-associated TCR beta chains were confirmed in vitro to be specific for cytomegalovirus antigens. Compared with the approximately 700-donor mean, donors in an Asian-associated ancestry cluster had fewer N-insertions in productive TCRs, according to a later genetic analysis. Some 16 rarely observed V segments, including chromosome 9 orphons, were excluded from the earlier analysis of several hundred of the donors because counts were too low. Most TCR sequences were observed very rarely across donors, whereas some public TCRs were present in many individuals. In a later analysis, most CMV-associated TCR beta chains were found to appear HLA-restricted, with HLA associations seemingly driven largely by CMV exposure. Compared with equally common non-associated chains, HLA-associated TCR beta chains in a later analysis were more clonally expanded and had lower generation probabilities. Presence/absence analyses assumed roughly uniform sequencing depth across donors, an assumption that may not hold. Immune exposure information for the cohort was limited to CMV serostatus. A group of highly shared sequence variants was considered likely to be a technical artifact of the sequencing pipeline. According to a later analysis, TCR association rates differed among HLA loci, with DRB1 alleles showing the most associated TCRs and HLA-C alleles showing the fewest. Linkage disequilibrium might explain the correlated functional status among segregating V segments, but an unknown experimental factor could not be ruled out.

Measured from the cysteine to the phenylalanine, the CDR3 is 14 residues long. The kept DNA is CDR3 alone, 42 bases in frame from the first base. Between the V and J ends, shortened by 0 bases and 5 bases respectively, the junction contains 11 bases. The germline V gene gives CDR1 as SGHRS and CDR2 as YFSETQ. Library creation used the immunoSEQ multiplex PCR assay. The multiplex PCR relied on a mix of 60 forward primers for TCR Vbeta segments and 13 reverse primers for TCR Jbeta segments. Amplification of the CDR3 region of rearranged TCR beta genes was performed with a multiplex PCR assay on genomic DNA. The amplified TCR beta libraries were sequenced on the Illumina HiSeq System as 87-base-pair reads. The source study handled its data this way. A later analysis counted some 74 million unique TCR beta chains across the 600 to 850 repertoires, and some 11 million of these chains were shared by at least two donors. Raw reads were error-corrected and collapsed into unique sequences by a nearest-neighbor algorithm in which closely related sequences were merged to remove PCR and sequencing errors. V, D and J gene segments were assigned by aligning CDR3 sequences to IMGT reference sequences. Each retained sequence needed at least a six-nucleotide match to both a V gene segment and a J gene segment. Rearrangements were classified as productive when the CDR3 lacked stop codons and remained in frame with V and J, and all other rearrangements were classified as non-productive. CDR3 was defined according to IMGT convention as the region running from the second conserved V-encoded cysteine to the conserved J-encoded phenylalanine. The earlier analysis of about 570 of the donors excluded any sequence lacking an unambiguous match to a single V gene segment. In an earlier analysis of roughly 500 of the donors, V segments were called functional above 56.7% productive rearrangements and were called segregating when the between-donor standard deviation exceeded 5%. To diagnose cytomegalovirus status from the catalog of TCR beta chain sequences, a statistical classification framework was built. A later analysis assigned V and J genes by comparing TCR nucleotide sequences with IMGT/GENE-DB human TR gene sequences. In a later analysis, CDR3 sequences and most-parsimonious VDJ recombination scenarios were assigned using the TCRdist pipeline. In a later analysis, each TCR beta chain was defined by its CDR3 amino acid sequence together with its V-gene family, and reads lacking a unique V-gene family were excluded. In a later analysis, 500 to 650 highly shared, low-generation-probability nucleotide sequences were removed to address suspected cross-contamination and a sequencing artifact. In a later analysis, a clonal expansion index for each public chain was calculated from normalized within-repertoire ranks of inferred template counts. Generation probabilities in a later analysis came from a VDJ recombination model fitted to out-of-frame rearrangements, and those results were checked against IGoR. A later analysis scored TCR-TCR, TCR-HLA and TCR-CMV co-occurrence with hypergeometric tests, applying a repertoire-size bias correction to TCR pairs. False discovery rates were estimated in a later analysis by permuting HLA or CMV assignments 20 times. In a later analysis, co-occurring TCRs were grouped using DBSCAN, with TCRdist sequence similarity added in when clustering inside HLA-allele-positive subsets. For co-occurrence clustering, repertoires with fewer than 30,000 or more than 120,000 public chains were excluded, along with 4 to 6 repertoires with anomalous nucleotide sharing. The table was pulled from immuneACCESS by TCRdb, which kept in-frame rearrangements only. Such tables lose some clones; where checked, under half of the loss comes from unresolved V genes, and the rest has no known cause. V and J calls plus clone size are reproduced from that table; the DNA served to infer D and trimming. Within this sample are about 230,000 clones, with over 75% of them counted one time only. Together, the top ten hold 1.3% of the sample.

The receptor was isolated from a human donor in good health. Rearrangement joined TRBV5-1 to TRBJ2-5; the best D guess is TRBD2, with 6 bases matching. The sequenced material came from PBMCs. The nucleotide sequence reads TGCGCCAGCAGCTTGGAATACGGGAGTGAGACCCAGTACTTC. Protein translation: CASSLEYGSETQYF. When the CDR3 is completed using the reference TRBV5-1 and TRBJ2-5 genes on either side, the full variable domain is KAGVTQTPRYLIKTRGQQVTLSCSPISGHRSVSWYQQTPGQGLQFLFEYFSETQRNKGNFPGRFSGRQFSNSRSEMNVSTLELGDSALYLCASSLEYGSETQYFGPGTRLLVL.